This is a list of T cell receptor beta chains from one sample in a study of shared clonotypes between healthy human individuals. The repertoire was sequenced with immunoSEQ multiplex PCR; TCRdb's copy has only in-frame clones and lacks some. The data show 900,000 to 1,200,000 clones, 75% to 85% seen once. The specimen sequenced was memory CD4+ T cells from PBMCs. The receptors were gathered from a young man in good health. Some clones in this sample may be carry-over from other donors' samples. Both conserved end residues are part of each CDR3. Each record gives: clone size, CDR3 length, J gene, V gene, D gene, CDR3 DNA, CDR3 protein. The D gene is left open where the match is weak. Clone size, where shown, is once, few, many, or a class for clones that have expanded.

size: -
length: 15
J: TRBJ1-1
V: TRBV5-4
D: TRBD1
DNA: TGTGCCAGCAAACCCGCAGGGGGGTTGAACACTGAAGCTTTCTTT
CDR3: CASKPAGGLNTEAFF

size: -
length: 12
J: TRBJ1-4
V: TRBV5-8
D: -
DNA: TGTGCCAGCAAAGACCGTAATGAAAAACTGTTTTTT
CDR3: CASKDRNEKLFF

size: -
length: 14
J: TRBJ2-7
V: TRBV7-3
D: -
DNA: TGTGCCAGCAGCCTACGTGGAGGGGGAGGCGAGCAGTACTTC
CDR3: CASSLRGGGGEQYF

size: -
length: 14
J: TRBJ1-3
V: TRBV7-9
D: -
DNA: TGTGCCAGCAGCTTAAGGCAAGCTGGAAACACCATATATTTT
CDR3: CASSLRQAGNTIYF

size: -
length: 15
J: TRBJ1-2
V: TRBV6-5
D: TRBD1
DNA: TGTGCCAGCAGCGGCTTTGGACAGGCACTTCATGGCTACACCTTC
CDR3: CASSGFGQALHGYTF

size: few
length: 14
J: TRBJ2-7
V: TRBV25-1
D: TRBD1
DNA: TGTGCCAGCTCACGGGACAGGGTCCCCTACGAGCAGTACTTC
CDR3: CASSRDRVPYEQYF

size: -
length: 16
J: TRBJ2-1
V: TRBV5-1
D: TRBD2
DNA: TGCGCCAGCAGCTTCGAACTAGCGGGAGGGGGCAATGAGCAGTTCTTC
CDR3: CASSFELAGGGNEQFF

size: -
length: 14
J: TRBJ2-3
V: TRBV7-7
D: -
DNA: TGTGCCAGCAGCCCGGACACTTGGGCAGATACGCAGTATTTT
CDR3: CASSPDTWADTQYF

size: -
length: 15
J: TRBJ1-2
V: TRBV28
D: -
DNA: TGTGCCAGCAGTTCCCTTGGGGGGGGGAAGATAGGCTACACCTTC
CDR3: CASSSLGGGKIGYTF

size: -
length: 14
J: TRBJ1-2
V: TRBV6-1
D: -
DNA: TGTGCCAGCAGTGAAGTGGTAACCGTTGGAGGCTACACCTTC
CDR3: CASSEVVTVGGYTF

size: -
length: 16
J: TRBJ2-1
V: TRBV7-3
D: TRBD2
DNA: TGTGCCAGCAGCCTTACGACTAGCGGGCCCTACAATGAGCAGTTCTTC
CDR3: CASSLTTSGPYNEQFF

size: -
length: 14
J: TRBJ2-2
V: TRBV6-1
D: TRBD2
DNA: TGTGCCAGCAGGGGACTAGCGGTGCACGGGGAGCTGTTTTTT
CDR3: CASRGLAVHGELFF

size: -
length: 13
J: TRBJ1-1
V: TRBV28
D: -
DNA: TGTGCCAGCAACCTACAGATCTATCTTGAAGCTTTCTTT
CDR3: CASNLQIYLEAFF

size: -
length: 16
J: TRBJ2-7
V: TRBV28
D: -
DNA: TGTGCCAGCAGGCCAATGTCAGGGGTTTCGGCCTACGAGCAGTACTTC
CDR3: CASRPMSGVSAYEQYF

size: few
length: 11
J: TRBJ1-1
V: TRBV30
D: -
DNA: TGTGCCTGGGGGGGACGGAGTGAAGCTTTCTTT
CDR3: CAWGGRSEAFF

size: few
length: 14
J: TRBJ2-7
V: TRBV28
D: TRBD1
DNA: TGTGCCAGCAGTTGGGGGACAGGCTCCTACGAGCAGTACTTC
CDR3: CASSWGTGSYEQYF

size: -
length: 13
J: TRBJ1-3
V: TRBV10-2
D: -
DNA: TGCGCCAGCAGGCAGCCATCTGGAAACACCATATATTTT
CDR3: CASRQPSGNTIYF